These T cell receptor beta chains were read from a single sample in a study of pediatric ulcerative colitis. The protocol was immunoSEQ multiplex PCR, while the TCRdb copy is restricted to in-frame clones and leaves out a portion. The sample gives over 20,000 clones, around 69% of which show up once; roughly 16% is in the top ten. What was sequenced was gut tissue. The receptors were sampled from a boy between 10 and 17 years old with severe ulcerative colitis. The CDR3 runs from the conserved cysteine through the conserved F or W. The D gene is left open where the match is weak.

J | V | D | CDR3
TRBJ1-3 | TRBV7-6 | TRBD1 | CASTQGQGGSGNTIYF
TRBJ1-5 | TRBV30 | NA | CAWSASDKLNQPQHF
TRBJ1-3 | TRBV9 | NA | CASSDSGNTIYF
TRBJ1-6 | TRBV30 | NA | CAEGRGGGSPLHF
TRBJ1-2 | TRBV30 | TRBD1 | CAQSRTGFYGYTF
TRBJ1-2 | TRBV6-5 | TRBD1 | CASSYRDRGYGYTF
TRBJ2-3 | TRBV7-2 | TRBD2 | CASSLDSGGTDTQYF
TRBJ1-1 | TRBV7-3 | NA | CASSSRGLMNTEAFF
TRBJ2-1 | TRBV7-2 | TRBD2 | CASSLKTGGPWEQFF
TRBJ2-5 | TRBV5-1 | NA | CASSEQETQYF
TRBJ1-2 | TRBV6-1 | TRBD1 | CASSPGQGVGYTF
TRBJ2-5 | TRBV10-3 | TRBD2 | CATSSGGPAETQYF
TRBJ1-1 | TRBV5-1 | NA | CASSLAQGGTEAFF
TRBJ1-1 | TRBV5-1 | NA | CASRGSNTEAFF